This T cell receptor beta chain was recorded in a study of cytomegalovirus exposure and HLA in healthy donors. Findings and limits, study-wide: In a later analysis, at a false discovery rate of 0.05, 16,951 TCR beta sequences were associated with HLA alleles. Analysis was performed later, and it showed HLA-associated TCR beta chains to be more clonally expanded than equally common others. Differences between HLA loci emerged in a later analysis of TCR association rates, with DRB1 most and HLA-C fewest.

This clone was counted ten times or more. Its antigen remains unknown. The PCR had 60 Vbeta and 13 Jbeta primers. The assay was immunoSEQ multiplex PCR, and TCRdb's table has in-frame clones only and misses some. The sample has around 92,000 clones, about 76% seen once; the top ten hold approximately 9.2%. The CDR3 covers 15 residues. CDR1 and CDR2 (germline): WNHNN, SYGVQD (reference sequence). V dropped 0 bases and J dropped 5 bases, with 10 bases sitting between them. The receptor comes from a human donor in good health. Sequencing input: PBMCs. The J gene is TRBJ2-2, the V gene TRBV10-1; weak D call: TRBD2 (6 bases). CDR3 bases: TGCGCCAGCAGTGAGTCTACGGGAGTTACCGGGGAGCTGTTTTTT. Its protein is CASSESTGVTGELFF.